The present T cell receptor beta chain was sequenced within a study of blood T cell repertoires in COVID-19. The method was immunoSEQ multiplex PCR; TCRdb's version includes in-frame clones alone and lacks a portion of them. Of approximately 98,000 clones listed, 80% to 90% are singletons. With 2 bases removed from V and 2 bases from J, the gap between germline ends came to 13 bases. This CDR3 has 15 amino acids. Looked up from germline, CDR1 is GTSNPN and CDR2 is SVGIG (reference sequence). This chain joins TRBV30 and TRBJ1-5, with D tentatively TRBD1 (5 bases). This clonotype was sampled from a human donor in a cohort sampled during active COVID-19. The specimen sequenced was peripheral blood. CDR3 bases: TGTGCCTGGAGTTCCGACGGGGGGGGCAATCAGCCCCAGCATTTT. Translation gives CAWSSDGGGNQPQHF.